This TCR beta chain was recovered during a study of Graves' ophthalmopathy and Graves' hyperthyroidism. As for the study in general: Peripheral blood (taken before any treatment) was collected at initial diagnosis.

Hyperthyroidism counted as stable given no ophthalmopathy within 18 months of follow-up. RNA transcripts yielded amplified TCR beta CDR3 regions. HTBI primers were used in a first-round RT-PCR, which preceded a second-round multiplex PCR. From the multiplex PCR reads, TCRdb called clonotypes with MiXCR, one entry per CDR3 protein. The profile shows a few hundred thousand distinct CDR3 sequences, roughly 14% of them singletons. The study's findings and limits: Ophthalmopathy and stable hyperthyroidism were discriminated by a 13-signature model, with roughly 90% sensitivity and 80% to 84% specificity.

As for this clonotype: The antigen remains undetermined.

This receptor was obtained from a woman aged 18-29 years with stable Graves' hyperthyroidism. Input material: peripheral blood.

CDR3 bases: TGTGCCAGCTCACCACCCCTAGAGTACGAGCAGTACTTC. Translating gives CASSPPLEYEQYF. This sequence joins TRBV18 and TRBJ2-7; no clear D. CDR1 and CDR2 (germline): KGHSH, LQKENI. Trimming removed 0 bases at V and 4 bases at J, with 7 bases between. The CDR3 is made up of 13 amino acids. Supplemented by reference TRBV18 and TRBJ2-7, the full variable domain reads NAGVMQNPRHLVRRRGQEARLRCSPMKGHSHVYWYRQLPEEGLKFMVYLQKENIIDESGMPKERFSAEFPKEGPSILRIQQVVRGDSAAYFCASSPPLEYEQYFGPGTRLTVT.